A selection of T cell receptor beta chains follows, all from one sample in a study of vaccination effects on CD4 cells after COVID-19. Their antigens remain unidentified. Clones were read by immunoSEQ multiplex PCR, and TCRdb kept only the in-frame ones, dropping some. The sample holds under 70,000 clones, more than 65% seen once. The sequencing here drew on CD4+ T cells from PBMCs cultured with HIV peptides, taken before COVID-19 vaccination. These receptors all come from a human donor who had a prior SARS-CoV-2 infection. CDR3s include the opening cysteine and the closing phenylalanine or tryptophan. A D gene is named only where the DNA matches it firmly. Clone size is shown for a subset of rows, as once, few, many or a class of expanded clone.

j_gene	abundance	v_gene	d_gene	CDR3nt	CDR3aa
TRBJ2-3	once	TRBV5-1	TRBD1	TGCGCCAGCAGCTTGTTTGGACAGGGGGCCACAGATACGCAGTATTTT	CASSLFGQGATDTQYF
TRBJ2-5	few	TRBV5-1	TRBD1	TGCGCCAGCAGCAACAACGGACAGGGGAGCCAAGAGACCCAGTACTTC	CASSNNGQGSQETQYF
TRBJ1-1	NA	TRBV10-3	TRBD1	TGTGCCACCCGACAGGGGGCGGACACTGAAGCTTTCTTT	CATRQGADTEAFF
TRBJ1-1	NA	TRBV4-2	NA	TGTGCCAGCAGCCAGTCCCCCCTCAGGGTGGGTAACACTGAAGCTTTCTTT	CASSQSPLRVGNTEAFF
TRBJ1-2	NA	TRBV9	NA	TGTGCCAGCAGCGTATCGGCGGGAGACTATGGCTACACCTTC	CASSVSAGDYGYTF
TRBJ2-5	NA	TRBV9	NA	TGTGCCAGCAGCGTAGGTCCGGTTAACCAAGAGACCCAGTACTTC	CASSVGPVNQETQYF
TRBJ2-1	NA	TRBV12-3/TRBV12-4	NA	TGTGCCAGCAGTTTAAGCTCATCCCATGAGCAGTTCTTC	CASSLSSSHEQFF
TRBJ2-3	NA	TRBV3-1/TRBV3-2	TRBD2	TGTGCCAGCAGCCGCAAACCGGGACTAGACTCACCCACCCGAGAGGGGCAGTATTTT	CASSRKPGLDSPTREGQYF
TRBJ1-2	NA	TRBV6-1	NA	TGTGCCAGCAGTGAAGTTGGCTACACCTTC	CASSEVGYTF
TRBJ1-6	NA	TRBV16	TRBD1	TGTGCCAGCAGCCAATCGGGGACAGGGAGTAATTCACCCCTCCACTTT	CASSQSGTGSNSPLHF
TRBJ2-1	NA	TRBV7-6	NA	TGTGCCAGCAGCAAAGGGCCCGAGAGCTCCTACAATGAGCAGTTCTTC	CASSKGPESSYNEQFF
TRBJ2-3	NA	TRBV6-6	TRBD2	TGTGCCAGCAGGCCTAGCGGGGGGGCTCGGACAGATACGCAGTATTTT	CASRPSGGARTDTQYF
TRBJ2-1	NA	TRBV5-4	NA	TGTGCCAGCAGCTTAAACCGGGACCTAGCCAATGAGCAGTTCTTC	CASSLNRDLANEQFF
TRBJ2-2	few	TRBV6-1	NA	TGTGCCAGCAGGCCCACAGTCACCGGGGAGCTGTTTTTT	CASRPTVTGELFF
TRBJ2-5	few	TRBV7-7	TRBD2	TGTGCTAGCAGCTTAGGGTCTAGCGGGTTCCAAGAGACCCAGTACTTC	CASSLGSSGFQETQYF
TRBJ2-1	NA	TRBV7-3	TRBD1	TGTGCCAGCAGCTTAACGGGGGACAGGGTTAATGAGCAGTTCTTC	CASSLTGDRVNEQFF
TRBJ2-1	NA	TRBV27	TRBD2	TGTGCCAGCAGGGCGACTAGCGGGGGGGCCTGGGAGCAGTTCTTC	CASRATSGGAWEQFF